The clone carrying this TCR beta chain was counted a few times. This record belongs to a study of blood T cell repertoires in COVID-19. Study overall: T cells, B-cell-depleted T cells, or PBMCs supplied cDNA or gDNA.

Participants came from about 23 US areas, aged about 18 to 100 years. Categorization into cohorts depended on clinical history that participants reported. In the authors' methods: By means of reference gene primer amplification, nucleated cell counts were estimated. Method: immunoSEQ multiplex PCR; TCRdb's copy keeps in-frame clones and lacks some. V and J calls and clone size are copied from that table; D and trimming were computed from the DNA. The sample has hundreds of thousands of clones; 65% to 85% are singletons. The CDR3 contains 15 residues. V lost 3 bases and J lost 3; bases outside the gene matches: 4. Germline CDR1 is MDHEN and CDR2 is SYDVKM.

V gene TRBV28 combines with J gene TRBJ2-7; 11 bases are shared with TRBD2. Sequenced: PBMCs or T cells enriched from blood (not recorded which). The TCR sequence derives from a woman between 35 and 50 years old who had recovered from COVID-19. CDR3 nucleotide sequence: TGTGCCAGCAGTTTCCCGACTAGCGGGATCTACGAGCAGTACTTC. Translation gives CASSFPTSGIYEQYF.